These 14 T cell receptor beta chains share one sample of origin, sequenced in a study of blood T cell repertoires in COVID-19. Data came from immunoSEQ multiplex PCR; TCRdb stores just in-frame clones and leaves some out. The sample shows just over 200,000 clones, 80% to 90% of them seen only once. The specimen sequenced was peripheral blood. All receptors come from a man older than 75 with acute or convalescent COVID-19.

The chain employs TRBV6-5 and TRBJ2-5, with D perhaps matching TRBD1 (6 bases). V lost 5 bases to trimming and J lost 5 bases, with 9 bases between them. Germline CDR1 reads MNHEY; CDR2 reads SVGAGI. This CDR3 region has 12 residues. As DNA, the CDR3 is TGTGCCAGCAGTCGAGACAGGGAGACCCAGTACTTC. Translated, it gives CASSRDRETQYF.

This chain uses TRBV9 with TRBJ1-4; D perhaps matches TRBD1 (5 bases). Germline V gives CDR1 SGDLS, CDR2 YYNGEE. V was cut by 4 bases and J by 5 bases, with 12 bases left in between. CDR3 length: 14 amino acids. The CDR3 here is CASSFREGNEKLFF. As DNA, the CDR3 is TGTGCCAGCAGCTTCAGGGAGGGGAATGAAAAACTGTTTTTT.

The chain recombines TRBV5-4 with TRBJ2-1; 13 nucleotides agree with TRBD2. V dropped 4 bases and J dropped 4; count of bases not matched to a gene: 2. The germline gives CDR1 SGHNT, CDR2 YYREEE (reference sequence). The CDR3 extends over 15 amino acids. The CDR3 sequence is CASSPTSGRYNEQFF. CDR3 bases: TGTGCCAGCAGCCCGACTAGCGGGAGGTACAATGAGCAGTTCTTC. Full variable domain (remainder filled in from reference TRBV5-4 and TRBJ2-1): ETGVTQSPTHLIKTRGQQVTLRCSSQSGHNTVSWYQQALGQGPQFIFQYYREEENGRGNFPPRFSGLQFPNYSSELNVNALELDDSALYLCASSPTSGRYNEQFFGPGTRLTVL.

V is TRBV11-3 and J is TRBJ1-4; a possible D gene is TRBD1 (5 bases). The ends were cut back, 4 bases at V and 1 base at J, with 10 bases in the middle. Per the germline V gene, CDR1 is SGHNT and CDR2 is YENEEA. The CDR3 spans 15 residues. The CDR3 loop reads CASSSQGLTNEKLFF. The CDR3 DNA sequence: TGTGCCAGCAGCTCTCAGGGTTTAACTAATGAAAAACTGTTTTTT.

Here the CDR3 reads CASSEQGQRGYSNQPQHF. The CDR3 region has the DNA TGTGCCAGCAGTGAACAGGGCCAACGTGGGTATAGCAATCAGCCCCAGCATTTT. The chain joins TRBV6-1 to TRBJ1-5; D possibly corresponds to TRBD1 (5 bases). Germline-derived CDR1 and CDR2 are MNHNS and SASEGT. Trimming stripped 2 bases from V and 0 bases from J, with 17 bases between. This CDR3 contains 18 residues.

This chain connects TRBV3-1 (or the pseudogene TRBV3-2) to TRBJ2-1, with D possibly TRBD2 on 6 matching bases. Germline CDR1 LGHDT, CDR2 YNNKEL (reference sequence). The CDR3 runs 17 residues. The V end lost 0 bases, the J end lost 0 bases, and 12 bases lay between the germline ends. CDR3: CASSQDRESGSYNEQFF. The CDR3 nucleotides read TGTGCCAGCAGCCAAGATCGGGAGTCCGGCTCCTACAATGAGCAGTTCTTC.

This chain uses TRBV6-2 or TRBV6-3 with TRBJ2-7; D gene ambiguous. This CDR3 comprises 12 residues. Per germline, CDR1 MNHEY and CDR2 SVGEGT. The V gene lost 2 bases and the J gene lost 3 bases, with 5 bases spanning the gap. CDR3 sequence reads: CASSYQNYEQYV. The CDR3, as DNA: TGTGCCAGCAGTTACCAAAACTACGAGCAGTACGTC.

J is TRBJ2-1 and V is TRBV4-1; D may be TRBD1 (5 bases). V was clipped by 2 bases and J by 2 bases, with 10 bases between them. This CDR3 is built from 15 residues. CDR1 and CDR2 from the germline V gene are MGHRA and YSYEKL. The CDR3: CASSQTRAPYNEQFF. The CDR3 region has the DNA TGCGCCAGCAGCCAAACCAGGGCCCCCTACAATGAGCAGTTCTTC.

The rearrangement joins TRBV2 to TRBJ1-1, with a tentative D call TRBD1 (6 bases). This CDR3 region has 16 residues. V was shortened by 8 bases and J by 5 bases, with 24 bases between the two germline ends. Per germline, CDR1 SNHLY and CDR2 FYNNEI. DNA of the CDR3: TGTGCCAGCCTCTCCTTCGGGGGGCAAGTAGGAACTGAAGCTTTCTTT. Its translation: CASLSFGGQVGTEAFF.

In this sample, this clone turned up a few times. J is TRBJ1-1 and V is TRBV30; no reliable D call. CDR3 length equals 13 residues. Trimming stripped 4 bases from V and 1 base from J, with 10 bases between. Per the germline V gene, CDR1 is GTSNPN and CDR2 is SVGIG (reference sequence). CDR3 sequence (DNA): TGTGCCTGGAACGGGGAAAGGAACACTGAAGCTTTCTTT. This encodes CAWNGERNTEAFF.

The chain couples TRBV11-2 to TRBJ2-7; D is possibly TRBD1 (6 bases). This CDR3 is 9 amino acids long. Germline V gene sequence: CDR1 SGHAT, CDR2 FQNNGV. CDR3 residues: CRGQHEQYV. CDR3 DNA: TGCAGGGGACAACACGAGCAGTACGTC.

CDR3 bases: TGCGCCAGCAGCCCATTCCCGTCGACAGGGAACACCGGGGAGCTGTTTTTT. Its protein is CASSPFPSTGNTGELFF. The chain has TRBV5-1 and TRBJ2-2; weak D call: TRBD1 (6 bases). From germline, CDR1 is SGHRS and CDR2 YFSETQ. V was shortened by 4 bases and J by 1 base, with 17 bases between the two germline ends. CDR3 length equals 17 residues.

This chain connects TRBV7-9 to TRBJ2-1; 12 positions agree with TRBD2. CDR3 length equals 16 residues. V lost 5 bases, J lost 9 bases, and 11 bases stayed unmatched. CDR1 and CDR2 (germline): SEHNR, FQNEAQ (reference sequence). CDR3 sequence reads: CASSPLAGGYMGEQFF. In DNA, the CDR3 is TGTGCCAGCAGCCCTCTAGCGGGAGGGTATATGGGTGAGCAGTTCTTC.

This clone was seen a few times. The chain uses TRBV7-9 and TRBJ2-1; 8 bases align to TRBD2. CDR1 and CDR2 (germline): SEHNR, FQNEAQ (reference sequence). The trim removed 4 bases at V and 6 bases at J, leaving 8 bases unmatched. The CDR3 totals 15 residues. DNA of the CDR3: TGTGCCAGCAGCTCTGAGCGGGAGCGGGGCAATGAGCAGTTCTTC. Residues: CASSSERERGNEQFF.